This TCR beta chain was identified in a study of CD8+CD57+ T cells in acquired aplastic anemia. In the study overall: Across the sorted CD4+ and CD8+ cells, DNA amounts averaged 3.2 ug. Study-wide points: Overlap between patients and controls comprised twenty-nine CD8+ CDR3 sequences.

Note on this clonotype: Its antigen is still unknown.

This CDR3 has 12 amino acids. Germline CDR1 MNHNS, CDR2 SASEGT. The V and J ends lost 8 bases and 11 bases respectively, with 16 bases between them. Selection for sequencing was limited to patients who had shown CD8+CD57+ cell expansion by flow cytometry. Severe acquired aplastic anemia was present in every patient. Researchers used genomic DNA as the template to profile TCR beta VDJ and CDR3. MiXCR, run by TCRdb on the reads, gives a single entry per CDR3 protein. The sample lists 150,000 to 200,000 distinct CDR3 sequences, less than 50% occurring once. The TCR originated in a human donor with aplastic anemia. Sequenced input: sorted CD4+, CD8+, or CD8+CD57+ T cells (not recorded which) from PBMCs. The chain is built from TRBV6-1 and TRBJ1-5; D perhaps matches TRBD1 (5 bases). The CDR3 coding sequence is TGTGCCAGCCAGATCATGGGGGTGGCCCAGCATTTT. The encoded protein is CASQIMGVAQHF.